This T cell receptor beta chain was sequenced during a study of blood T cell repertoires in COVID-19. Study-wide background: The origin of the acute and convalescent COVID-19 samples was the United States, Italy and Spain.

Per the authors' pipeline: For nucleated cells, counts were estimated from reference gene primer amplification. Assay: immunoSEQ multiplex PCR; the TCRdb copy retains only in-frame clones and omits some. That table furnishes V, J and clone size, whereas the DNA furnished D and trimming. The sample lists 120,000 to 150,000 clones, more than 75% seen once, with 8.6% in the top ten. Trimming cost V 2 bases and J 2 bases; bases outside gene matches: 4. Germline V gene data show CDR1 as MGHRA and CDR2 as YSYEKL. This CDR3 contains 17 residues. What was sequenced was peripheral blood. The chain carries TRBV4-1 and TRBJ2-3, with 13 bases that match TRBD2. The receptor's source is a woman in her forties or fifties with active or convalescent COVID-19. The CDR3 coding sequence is TGCGCCAGCAGCCAATCACTAGCGGGGGGGACCACAGATACGCAGTATTTT. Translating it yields CASSQSLAGGTTDTQYF.